The 29 T cell receptor beta chains given below trace back to one sample, sequenced in a study of blood T cell repertoires in COVID-19. The table came from immunoSEQ multiplex PCR; TCRdb's copy has only in-frame clones and leaves some out. The data hold over 150,000 clones, with 85% to 95% observed a single time. The specimen sequenced was peripheral blood. The source of these receptors is a man aged 30-40 years with COVID-19, enrolled during active disease.

The genes are TRBV5-4 and TRBJ1-2, with 8 bases lining up with TRBD1. The CDR3 covers 13 residues. The V gene's germline CDR1 is SGHNT and CDR2 YYREEE (reference sequence). V shed 4 bases and J 8 bases; nucleotides not matched to a gene: 7. For the CDR3, the DNA is TGTGCCAGCAGCCGACAGGGGACGACGGGCTACACCTTC. Its protein is CASSRQGTTGYTF.

The genes are TRBV18 and TRBJ1-1; 9 bases match TRBD1. J gave up 0 bases and V 3 bases, and 8 bases lay outside the gene matches. Per germline, CDR1 KGHSH and CDR2 LQKENI. The CDR3 is made up of 17 amino acids. CDR3 sequence reads: CASSPQSRTGVNTEAFF. DNA for the CDR3: TGTGCCAGCTCACCGCAATCAAGGACAGGGGTGAACACTGAAGCTTTCTTT.

This chain joins TRBV6-5 and TRBJ1-6; 8 positions match TRBD1. Germline CDR1 MNHEY, CDR2 SVGAGI. The CDR3 extends over 15 amino acids. V was clipped by 7 bases and J by 4 bases; unmatched bases: 6. The chain's CDR3 is CASTGDRSYNSPLHF. In nucleotides, the CDR3 is TGTGCCAGCACCGGGGACAGGAGTTATAATTCACCCCTCCACTTT.

The chain is built from TRBV6-4 and TRBJ1-2; 8 nucleotides match TRBD1. The V and J ends lost 6 bases and 3 bases, in that order; junction bases with no gene match: 6. The CDR3 has 14 residues. Germline lookup yields CDR1 MRHNA and CDR2 SNTAGT. The CDR3 loop is CASSPQGEDYGYTF. As DNA, the CDR3 is TGTGCCAGCAGCCCACAGGGGGAGGACTATGGCTACACCTTC.

This rearrangement joins TRBV5-1 to TRBJ1-1; a weak D match, TRBD1 (6 bases). The V end was cut by 0 bases, the J end by 3 bases, with 12 bases between. This CDR3 is built from 15 residues. Looked up from germline, CDR1 is SGHRS and CDR2 is YFSETQ. CDR3 amino acids: CASSLETGWDTEAFF. The CDR3 DNA reads as TGCGCCAGCAGCTTGGAAACAGGGTGGGACACTGAAGCTTTCTTT.

This chain joins TRBV9 and TRBJ2-3; D ambiguous. CDR3 size: 14 residues. The V and J ends lost 3 bases and 0 bases respectively, with 8 bases between them. The germline V gene encodes CDR1 SGDLS and CDR2 YYNGEE. CDR3 protein: CASSEQPSTDTQYF. The CDR3 coding sequence is TGTGCCAGCAGCGAACAGCCGAGCACAGATACGCAGTATTTT.

Here the CDR3 reads CASGRQGSYEQYF. The CDR3 DNA sequence: TGCGCCAGCGGGAGACAGGGGAGCTACGAGCAGTACTTC. J is TRBJ2-7 and V is TRBV10-2; TRBD1 matches 8 bases. With 8 bases clipped from V and 3 bases from J, the junction kept 6 bases outside the gene matches. The CDR3 is 13 amino acids. In germline, CDR1 is WSHSY, CDR2 SAAADI.

This chain joins TRBV6-5 and TRBJ1-2, with D possibly being TRBD1 (6 bases). Germline V CDR1 and CDR2: MNHEY, SVGAGI. This CDR3 is built from 13 residues. Trimming shortened V by 6 bases and J by 8 bases, and 16 bases separated the two germline ends. CDR3: CASRTTGFGGYTF. CDR3 sequence (DNA): TGTGCCAGCAGGACAACAGGGTTTGGGGGCTACACCTTC.

This chain links TRBV11-2 with TRBJ2-7; 10 bases match TRBD2. J was trimmed by 1 base and V by 3 bases; bases with no gene match: 3. This CDR3 is built from 15 residues. Germline V gene lookup returns CDR1 SGHAT and CDR2 FQNNGV. The CDR3 region has the DNA TGTGCCAGCAGCTTTAGCGGGGGGCCGTCCTACGAGCAGTACTTC. Its translation: CASSFSGGPSYEQYF.

The chain links TRBV9 to TRBJ1-5; the match to TRBD1 covers 10 bases. J gave up 6 bases and V 2 bases, and 2 bases lay outside the gene matches. The germline V gene has CDR1 SGDLS and CDR2 YYNGEE. This CDR3 has 14 residues. The CDR3 DNA sequence: TGTGCCAGCAGCGTGGGACAGGGGTCTCAGCCCCAGCATTTT. It encodes CASSVGQGSQPQHF. Together with reference TRBV9 and TRBJ1-5, the CDR3 gives the full variable domain: DSGVTQTPKHLITATGQRVTLRCSPRSGDLSVYWYQQSLDQGLQFLIQYYNGEERAKGNILERFSAQQFPDLHSELNLSSLELGDSALYFCASSVGQGSQPQHFGDGTRLSIL.

The V call is TRBV7-9, the J call TRBJ1-2; D gene unclear. The CDR3 extends over 16 amino acids. V was clipped by 5 bases and J by 0 bases, with 16 bases between them. Germline V gives CDR1 SEHNR, CDR2 FQNEAQ (reference sequence). DNA of the CDR3: TGTGCCAGCAGCGTTGATGGTACAGCCACTAACTATGGCTACACCTTC. Translated: CASSVDGTATNYGYTF.

The count of this clone is one. V and J are TRBV5-1 and TRBJ1-2, with a possible D match to TRBD1 (6 bases). The germline gives CDR1 SGHRS, CDR2 YFSETQ. This CDR3 spans 15 amino acids. V lost 3 bases, J lost 4 bases, and 16 bases lay in between. The CDR3 sequence is CASSSDSISSYGYTF. The CDR3 DNA reads TGCGCCAGCAGCTCGGACAGCATCTCCTCCTATGGCTACACCTTC.

Concerning this clone itself: The same CDR3 is also encoded by other DNA sequences in this sample. The chain employs TRBV5-1 and TRBJ1-5; D is possibly TRBD1 (6 bases). This CDR3 comprises 15 residues. The germline V and J ends were trimmed by 5 bases and 0 bases, with 12 bases remaining between them. Germline V gene data show CDR1 as SGHRS and CDR2 as YFSETQ. Here the CDR3 DNA reads TGCGCCAGCAGTCCGCAGGGGTATAGCAATCAGCCCCAGCATTTT. Translated: CASSPQGYSNQPQHF.

The V call is TRBV5-1, the J call TRBJ1-3; D is ambiguous. The germline CDR1 and CDR2 sequences are SGHRS and YFSETQ. V lost 5 bases, J lost 0 bases, and 18 bases lay in between. This CDR3 comprises 17 residues. Here the CDR3 DNA reads TGCGCCAGCAGTCCCCAAGGGAGCGGGCACTCTGGAAACACCATATATTTT. Protein sequence: CASSPQGSGHSGNTIYF.

The chain combines TRBV6-5 with TRBJ1-5, with D possibly being TRBD1 (5 bases). Germline values: CDR1 MNHEY, CDR2 SVGAGI. CDR3 length equals 14 residues. V lost 6 bases to trimming and J lost 2 bases, with 11 bases between them. DNA for the CDR3: TGTGCCAGCAGACACGTCAGGGGCAATCAGCCCCAGCATTTT. Its protein is CASRHVRGNQPQHF.

This clone was found once. The CDR3 DNA reads TGTGCCAGCACTGCGGGGGGTAATGAAAAACTGTTTTTT. Amino acids: CASTAGGNEKLFF. The gene calls are TRBV12-3 or TRBV12-4 and TRBJ1-4; D may be TRBD1 (5 bases). Trimming removed 7 bases from V and 4 bases from J, with 10 bases in between. This CDR3 is built from 13 residues.

The chain links TRBV6-5 to TRBJ1-5; the D gene is possibly TRBD1 (5 bases). The V and J ends lost 11 bases and 3 bases respectively, with 17 bases between them. Germline CDR1 reads MNHEY; CDR2 reads SVGAGI. The CDR3 runs to 14 residues. CDR3 nucleotides: TGTGCCTCCTGGGGGGAGTGGAACAATCAGCCCCAGCATTTT. Its protein is CASWGEWNNQPQHF.

The chain is built from TRBV5-4 and TRBJ1-2; TRBD1 matches at 7 bases. Germline V gene sequence: CDR1 SGHNT, CDR2 YYREEE (reference sequence). CDR3 length equals 14 residues. Trimming took 2 bases from V and 4 from J; bases not matched to a gene: 5. CDR3 sequence: CASSFRQGLYGYTF. The CDR3, as DNA: TGTGCCAGCAGCTTTAGACAGGGCCTCTATGGCTACACCTTC.

The genes are TRBV11-3 and TRBJ1-1, with 12 bases lining up with TRBD1. The CDR3 runs 16 residues. Germline CDR1 reads SGHNT; CDR2 reads YENEEA. Unmatched junction bases numbered 6, after V lost 0 bases and J lost 7 bases. CDR3 sequence: CASSLDGGTGGVEAFF. For the CDR3, the DNA is TGTGCCAGCAGCTTAGATGGCGGGACAGGGGGCGTTGAAGCTTTCTTT.

The rearrangement uses TRBV6-5 and TRBJ2-1, with D perhaps TRBD1 (6 bases). V lost 5 bases and J 10 bases, leaving 18 bases between the germline ends. The CDR3 contains 14 residues. Per the germline V gene, CDR1 is MNHEY and CDR2 is SVGAGI. CDR3 loop: CASSPLPGDTEQFF. CDR3 DNA: TGTGCCAGCAGTCCCCTCCCAGGGGATACCGAGCAGTTCTTC.

V is TRBV2 and J is TRBJ1-2; 7 nucleotides match TRBD1. The V gene end was trimmed by 4 bases and the J gene end by 6 bases; junction bases not matched to a gene: 8. The CDR3 length is 14 residues. CDR1 and CDR2 (germline): SNHLY, FYNNEI. This chain's CDR3 is CASSVRQGTDGYTF. DNA of the CDR3: TGTGCCAGCAGTGTCCGACAGGGAACGGATGGCTACACCTTC.

This chain connects TRBV18 to TRBJ2-3, with D possibly being TRBD2 (6 bases). The CDR3 sequence is 15 residues long. Germline assignment: CDR1 KGHSH and CDR2 LQKENI. V was trimmed by 1 base and J by 4 bases, leaving 12 bases between them. CDR3 sequence: CASSPLVGGSDTQYF. CDR3 DNA sequence: TGTGCCAGCTCACCACTTGTCGGGGGATCAGATACGCAGTATTTT.

This clone was seen a single time. The chain combines TRBV10-2 with TRBJ1-1; D remains ambiguous. CDR3 length equals 16 residues. Germline CDR1 reads WSHSY; CDR2 reads SAAADI. V shed 2 bases and J shed 1 base, with 14 bases lying between them. The CDR3 DNA reads TGCGCCAGCAGTGAGCCTTTTGGCACCACGAACACTGAAGCTTTCTTT. As protein: CASSEPFGTTNTEAFF.

The chain recombines TRBV7-9 with TRBJ1-5, with D perhaps matching TRBD1 (5 bases). The length of the CDR3 is 14 residues. Germline loops: CDR1 SEHNR, CDR2 FQNEAQ (reference sequence). V was cut by 4 bases and J by 6 bases, with 13 bases left in between. CDR3 DNA sequence: TGTGCCAGCAGCTCCAGGGAATTGGGTCAGCCCCAGCATTTT. Translated, it gives CASSSRELGQPQHF. Variable domain in full (rest from reference TRBV7-9 and TRBJ1-5): DTGVSQNPRHKITKRGQNVTFRCDPISEHNRLYWYRQTLGQGPEFLTYFQNEAQLEKSRLLSDRFSAERPKGSFSTLEIQRTEQGDSAMYLCASSSRELGQPQHFGDGTRLSIL.

This sequence joins TRBV11-2 and TRBJ2-5; D is perhaps TRBD1 (5 bases). V lost 5 bases to trimming and J lost 2 bases, with 9 bases between them. The germline CDR1 and CDR2 sequences are SGHAT and FQNNGV. The CDR3 runs to 13 residues. DNA of the CDR3: TGTGCCAGCAGCGTGACAGTACAAGAGACCCAGTACTTC. Amino acids: CASSVTVQETQYF.

The chain uses TRBV11-2 and TRBJ2-7; 10 nucleotides line up with TRBD2. The CDR3 length is 15 residues. V lost 3 bases and J lost 3; bases outside the gene matches: 5. Looked up from germline, CDR1 is SGHAT and CDR2 is FQNNGV. The CDR3, as DNA: TGTGCCAGCAGCTTTGACGGACTAGCGGTCTACGAGCAGTACTTC. It codes for CASSFDGLAVYEQYF.

This clone was counted a single time. V and J are TRBV29-1 and TRBJ2-2; 9 positions agree with TRBD2. The CDR3 is 15 amino acids. Germline CDR1 SQVTM, CDR2 ANQGSEA. Losses at the gene ends were 3 bases for V and 6 bases for J; bases not matched to a gene: 8. The CDR3 reads CSVDGVAGAPGELFF. The CDR3 nucleotides read TGCAGCGTTGATGGGGTAGCGGGGGCTCCCGGGGAGCTGTTTTTT.

This chain uses TRBV5-1 with TRBJ1-5; 8 bases are a match to TRBD1. This CDR3 has 15 residues. The V gene's germline CDR1 is SGHRS and CDR2 YFSETQ. Germline trimming cut 0 bases from V and 4 bases from J; bases unmatched to any gene: 3. The CDR3 reads CASSLGTGNNQPQHF. The CDR3 DNA sequence: TGCGCCAGCAGCTTGGGGACAGGGAATAATCAGCCCCAGCATTTT. Supplemented by reference TRBV5-1 and TRBJ1-5, the full variable domain reads KAGVTQTPRYLIKTRGQQVTLSCSPISGHRSVSWYQQTPGQGLQFLFEYFSETQRNKGNFPGRFSGRQFSNSRSEMNVSTLELGDSALYLCASSLGTGNNQPQHFGDGTRLSIL.

The chain is built from TRBV4-1 and TRBJ2-1; TRBD1 matches 9 bases. V lost 4 bases, J lost 10 bases, and 8 bases stayed unmatched. Germline CDR1 is MGHRA and CDR2 is YSYEKL. This CDR3 is 14 amino acids long. CDR3 residues: CASSLPGQGPEQFF. CDR3 sequence (DNA): TGCGCCAGCAGCCTCCCGGGACAGGGTCCCGAGCAGTTCTTC.